The rows below give T cell receptor beta chains drawn from one sample of a study of blood T cell repertoires in COVID-19. Measured with immunoSEQ multiplex PCR; TCRdb has only the in-frame clones, and not every one. The sample includes about 220,000 clones, 75% to 85% of them seen just once. The sequencing input was peripheral blood. The origin of the receptors is a man aged 45-65 years with active or convalescent COVID-19. Each CDR3 is given with its conserved first and last residue. The D gene is left open where the match is weak. Size is stated for part of the rows, as once, few or many counts, or as a class when the clone is expanded.

size	V	D	J	DNA	CDR3
few	TRBV19	-	TRBJ1-1	TGTGCCAGTAGTATCGGACAGCAAAACACTGAAGCTTTCTTT	CASSIGQQNTEAFF
-	TRBV5-5	-	TRBJ2-1	TGTGCCAGCAGCTTCGTATGGCAGGGAAACAATGAGCAGTTCTTC	CASSFVWQGNNEQFF
-	TRBV18	TRBD1	TRBJ1-4	TGTGCCAGCTCACCATACGGGACAGGGGAAGAAAAACTGTTTTTT	CASSPYGTGEEKLFF
-	TRBV28	TRBD1	TRBJ1-4	TGTGCCAGCAGTTTAGACAGGGCGGGAGAAAAACTGTTTTTT	CASSLDRAGEKLFF
-	TRBV7-2	-	TRBJ2-3	TGTGCCAGCAGCTTACGGGGTCCCACAGATACGCAGTATTTT	CASSLRGPTDTQYF
few	TRBV7-3	-	TRBJ2-5	TGTGCCAGCAGCCCAATGGGCGGGGGCGGTGAGACCCAGTACTTC	CASSPMGGGGETQYF
once	TRBV5-1	TRBD1	TRBJ2-5	TGCGCCAGCAGCTTGGGAGTCTGGACAGGTGGAGAAGAGACCCAGTACTTC	CASSLGVWTGGEETQYF
-	TRBV28	-	TRBJ1-5	TGTGCCAGCAGTTTACTTACAGGGAATAGCAATCAGCCCCAGCATTTT	CASSLLTGNSNQPQHF
-	TRBV6-1	TRBD2	TRBJ2-3	TGTGCCAGCAGTGACCGAGGGACTAGCGGCACAGATACGCAGTATTTT	CASSDRGTSGTDTQYF
once	TRBV5-6	-	TRBJ1-6	TGTGCCAGCAGCTTTACAGGGTCATGGGATAATTCACCCCTCCACTTT	CASSFTGSWDNSPLHF
-	TRBV30	-	TRBJ1-2	TGTGCCTGGAGCCAAGGGGCGGGGGATGGCTACACCTTC	CAWSQGAGDGYTF
-	TRBV6-5	-	TRBJ1-1	TGTGCCAGCAGTCCCTCCGGGGCTGAAGCTTTCTTT	CASSPSGAEAFF
-	TRBV7-6	TRBD1	TRBJ2-5	TGTGCCAGCAGCTTAGCGGGGACAGCCCAAGAGACCCAGTACTTC	CASSLAGTAQETQYF
once	TRBV2	-	TRBJ2-3	TGTGCCAGCAGTTCTCCGGGACTCATAACTAGCACAGATACGCAGTATTTT	CASSSPGLITSTDTQYF
-	TRBV5-1	-	TRBJ1-1	TGCGCCAGCAGCCCCGATCCGGGAGGGAATGAAGCTTTCTTT	CASSPDPGGNEAFF
-	TRBV18	TRBD1	TRBJ2-7	TGTGCCAGCTCACCCTTTCGGGACAGGGGCCACGAGCAGTACTTC	CASSPFRDRGHEQYF
-	TRBV7-2	-	TRBJ2-3	TGTGCCAGCAGCTTGGCGGGGCCAGCTATTACGGGCGATACGCAGTATTTT	CASSLAGPAITGDTQYF
once	TRBV11-2	-	TRBJ2-3	TGTGCCAGCAGCTTTAGCGGAACAGATACGCAGTATTTT	CASSFSGTDTQYF
once	TRBV30	-	TRBJ1-4	TGTGCCTGGAGACAAGTCCCTAATGAAAAACTGTTTTTT	CAWRQVPNEKLFF
-	TRBV5-4	-	TRBJ1-1	TGTGCCAGCAGCCAAGACAGTTACACTGAAGCTTTCTTT	CASSQDSYTEAFF
-	TRBV5-1	-	TRBJ2-5	TGCGCCAGCAGGTATGACAGGTTCCGGGAGACCCAGTACTTC	CASRYDRFRETQYF
-	TRBV19	TRBD1	TRBJ2-6	TGTGCCAGTAGTCCGGGGGACAGGTACAGCTCTGGGGCCAACGTCCTGACTTTC	CASSPGDRYSSGANVLTF
-	TRBV29-1	TRBD1	TRBJ2-5	TGCAGCGTTGGTCGGGGCGGGACAGGGCAAGAGACCCAGTACTTC	CSVGRGGTGQETQYF
-	TRBV19	-	TRBJ2-1	TGTGCCAGTAGTATCGGTCCCTCCTCTTACAATGAGCAGTTCTTC	CASSIGPSSYNEQFF
-	TRBV7-2	TRBD2	TRBJ2-2	TGTGCCAGCAGCCCCTCCTTGGGAGCGGGAGAGGCCGGGGAGCTGTTTTTT	CASSPSLGAGEAGELFF
-	TRBV24-1	-	TRBJ1-5	TGTGCCACCAGTGACTTCCGGGACACCCTCGGGACCCAGCATTTT	CATSDFRDTLGTQHF
-	TRBV29-1	TRBD1	TRBJ2-1	TGCAGCGTTACGCCGGGACAGGGCCACAATGAGCAGTTCTTC	CSVTPGQGHNEQFF
-	TRBV19	-	TRBJ2-1	TGTGCCAGTAGTATAGACCCCCCCTCTAGCTCCTACAATGAGCAGTTCTTC	CASSIDPPSSSYNEQFF
-	TRBV19	-	TRBJ1-2	TGTGCCAGTAGTCCAAGGGGGGGATCTAACTATGGCTACACCTTC	CASSPRGGSNYGYTF
once	TRBV18	TRBD1	TRBJ1-3	TGTGCCAGCTCACCCCGGACAGGGGCCGGAAACACCATATATTTT	CASSPRTGAGNTIYF
-	TRBV3-1/TRBV3-2	-	TRBJ1-5	TGTGCCAGCAGCTTCCGGGAAGCCTCTCAGCCCCAGCATTTT	CASSFREASQPQHF
once	TRBV7-2	-	TRBJ2-3	TGTGCCAGCAGCTTCGGGAGACAGGATACGCAGTATTTT	CASSFGRQDTQYF
many	TRBV7-9	TRBD1	TRBJ2-5	TGTGCCAGCAGCCTCATACAGGGGTTCGAGACCCAGTACTTC	CASSLIQGFETQYF
few	TRBV18	TRBD1	TRBJ1-2	TGTGCCAGCGCCGGGACAGGGGGACGGCGTGGCTACACCTTC	CASAGTGGRRGYTF
-	TRBV3-1/TRBV3-2	-	TRBJ2-4	TGTGCCAGCAGCCAAGACGGCCGGAGGGCAGGAGAGTACTTC	CASSQDGRRAGEYF
-	TRBV5-6	TRBD1	TRBJ2-7	TGTGCCAGCAGCTTCGGGACAGGGAGGTCCTACGAGCAGTACTTC	CASSFGTGRSYEQYF
-	TRBV11-2	-	TRBJ1-1	TGTGCCAGCAGCTCCCGGGTCCGCAAGAACACTGAAGCTTTCTTT	CASSSRVRKNTEAFF
-	TRBV5-1	TRBD1	TRBJ1-2	TGCGCCAGCAGGGGACAGGTCCCATCCTATGGCTACACCTTC	CASRGQVPSYGYTF
-	TRBV6-5	-	TRBJ1-4	TGTGCCAGCAGCCGGACAGCCTCAACTAATGAAAAACTGTTTTTT	CASSRTASTNEKLFF
-	TRBV6-5	-	TRBJ2-5	TGTGCCAGCAGTTACCAGGGGCAAGAGACCCAGTACTTC	CASSYQGQETQYF
-	TRBV3-1/TRBV3-2	TRBD2	TRBJ2-1	TGTGCCAGCAGCCAAGATCCCACTAGCGGGCCCTACAATGAGCAGTTCTTC	CASSQDPTSGPYNEQFF
-	TRBV9	TRBD2	TRBJ2-1	TGTGCCAGCACATGGACTAGCGGGGGGCACGATGAGCAGTTCTTC	CASTWTSGGHDEQFF